A single TCR beta chain is shown here with its context. This clonotype has just a few counts. It lacks a known antigen. Per-base qualities were not stored, and no clone one base away is much larger. The treatment or condition label, as the study defines it: in vitro stimulation with specific CMV peptide epitopes to enrich CMV-specific T cells. The sample belongs to a study of T cell repertoires in cytomegalovirus infection (dated by TCRdb to between 2018 and 2020). Broadly, across the study: Alongside well-studied HLA-B-restricted epitopes, the peptide stimulations were aimed at recently identified HLA-C-restricted CMV epitopes, whose presentation resists viral immunomodulation. Donor HLA type was relevant to the analysis, because carriage of CMV infection together with the matching HLA type was indicated by public TCR beta signatures.

Sequenced on an Illumina HiSeq 1500. TCRdb reprocessing: public reads trimmed at Q25 with fastp, clones called with MiXCR, in-frame beta chains kept. Each entry is one CDR3 protein sequence, shown with its most common DNA and genes. Here the sample has 70,000 to 85,000 distinct CDR3 sequences; 40% occur a single time. The biggest ten clones account for over 85% of the sample. Via the germline V gene, CDR1 is SGHVS and CDR2 FQNEAQ. V is cut by 8 bases and J by 7 bases, and the space between the germline ends is 17 bases. Inclusive of the bounding cysteine and phenylalanine, the CDR3 is 13 residues long. The kept DNA is CDR3 alone, 39 bases in frame from the first base. What the study reported, not specific to this receptor: In both this cohort and an independent roughly 400-donor cohort, the cumulative frequency of public TCR beta family members distinguished carriers of CMV infection plus the relevant HLA type. The ex vivo response was dominated by HLA-C-restricted CMV-specific TCR beta clonotypes, which also provided the single most frequent clonotype in two of eight donors.

The sequence was collected from a human donor in good health (CMV status not recorded). Some clones in this sample may be carry-over from other donors' samples. This chain is built from TRBV7-8 and TRBJ1-2; TRBD1 is possibly the D segment (5 matching bases). The sample here was CD8+ T cells from cultured PBMCs, taken from culture after CMV antigen stimulation. The CDR3 region: CASSGGGAVGYTF. The DNA sequence is TGTGCCAGCTCGGGGGGAGGGGCGGTTGGCTACACCTTC.